These T cell receptor beta chains were read from a single sample in a study of CD8 T cells in ankylosing spondylitis. TCRdb ran MiXCR on the 5' RACE reads and lists one entry per CDR3 protein. The table includes some 140,000 distinct CDR3 sequences, about 7% detected once. Sequencing input: blood, either unsorted or a sorted T cell fraction (not recorded which). These receptors were collected from a female donor with ankylosing spondylitis or in good health (not recorded which). CDR3s include the opening cysteine and the closing phenylalanine or tryptophan. D genes are given only for firm matches. Clone size, where shown, is once, few, many, or a class for clones that have expanded.

TRBV11-2,few,TRBD2,TRBJ2-1,CASSLRFGTSGANNEQFF,TGTGCCAGCAGCTTAAGATTCGGGACTAGCGGAGCCAATAATGAGCAGTTCTTC
TRBV7-2,many,TRBD2,TRBJ2-3,CASSLVGGRDTQYF,TGTGCCAGCAGCTTAGTCGGGGGGAGAGATACGCAGTATTTT
TRBV6-2/TRBV6-3,many,.,TRBJ1-2,CASSYRLLIRRSGYGYTF,TGTGCCAGCAGTTACCGCCTGTTAATCCGAAGGTCGGGCTATGGCTACACCTTC
TRBV7-9,.,.,TRBJ2-3,CASSFRGPATDTQYF,TGTGCCAGCAGCTTCCGGGGCCCCGCCACAGATACGCAGTATTTT
TRBV7-6,.,.,TRBJ2-2,CASSLSQGPGELFF,TGTGCCAGCAGCTTAAGCCAGGGGCCCGGGGAGCTGTTTTTT
TRBV27,many,TRBD1,TRBJ1-6,CASTPQGARNSPLHF,TGTGCCAGCACCCCACAGGGGGCGAGGAATTCACCCCTCCACTTT
TRBV5-1,.,.,TRBJ2-3,CASSLIGLTQYF,TGCGCCAGCAGCTTGATTGGACTTACGCAGTATTTT
TRBV20-1,many,.,TRBJ2-5,CSARTDKETQYF,TGCAGTGCCAGGACAGATAAAGAGACCCAGTACTTC
TRBV5-1,many,.,TRBJ2-1,CASSLGQGDNEQFF,TGCGCCAGCAGCTTGGGGCAGGGTGACAATGAGCAGTTCTTC
TRBV2,many,.,TRBJ2-1,CASSEDTGNTYNEQFF,TGTGCCAGCAGTGAGGATACAGGGAACACCTACAATGAGCAGTTCTTC
TRBV6-1,many,TRBD1,TRBJ2-7,CASSPGTGPSEQYF,TGTGCCAGCAGCCCCGGGACAGGTCCGTCCGAGCAGTACTTC
TRBV10-3,many,.,TRBJ2-6,CASRVSSGANVLTF,TGTGCCTCCAGGGTAAGCTCTGGGGCCAACGTCCTGACTTTC
TRBV20-1,many,TRBD1,TRBJ2-5,CSVPGQGTGWETQYF,TGCAGTGTTCCGGGACAGGGGACCGGGTGGGAGACCCAGTACTTC
TRBV7-2,few,.,TRBJ1-5,CASSPRPVGNQPQHF,TGTGCCAGCAGCCCTCGTCCGGTCGGCAATCAGCCCCAGCATTTT
TRBV15,many,.,TRBJ2-3,CATSRDRAFPTSTDTQYF,TGTGCCACCAGCAGAGATCGGGCGTTCCCTACTAGCACAGATACGCAGTATTTT
TRBV7-2,many,.,TRBJ1-5,CASTTQGTVQPQHF,TGTGCCAGCACCACACAGGGAACGGTTCAGCCCCAGCATTTT
TRBV7-6,.,.,TRBJ1-1,CASSLVRTEEAFF,TGTGCCAGCAGCTTAGTAAGGACAGAAGAAGCTTTCTTT
TRBV7-2,many,.,TRBJ1-1,CASSLGGGAGAEAFF,TGTGCCAGCAGCTTAGGAGGGGGAGCAGGAGCTGAAGCTTTCTTT
TRBV5-1,many,.,TRBJ2-2,CASSPPGQPLPGELFF,TGCGCCAGCAGCCCACCCGGACAGCCCTTACCCGGGGAGCTGTTTTTT
TRBV7-2,many,.,TRBJ2-3,CASSLKLSRDTQYF,TGTGCCAGCAGCTTAAAGCTGAGTAGAGATACGCAGTATTTT
TRBV7-9,many,TRBD2,TRBJ2-1,CASSHLAGIHNEQFF,TGTGCCAGCAGCCACCTAGCGGGGATCCACAATGAGCAGTTCTTC
TRBV20-1,many,TRBD1,TRBJ1-2,CSARQGGGYTF,TGCAGTGCAAGACAGGGGGGCGGCTACACCTTC
TRBV4-2,many,.,TRBJ1-1,CASSQTTRSNTEAFF,TGTGCCAGCAGCCAGACCACACGGTCGAACACTGAAGCTTTCTTT
TRBV12-3/TRBV12-4,.,.,TRBJ2-1,CASSFGAGRSSYNEQFF,TGTGCCAGCAGTTTCGGGGCGGGGAGGAGCTCCTACAATGAGCAGTTCTTC
TRBV5-1,many,.,TRBJ2-7,CATYTDSYEQYF,TGCGCCACCTATACAGACTCCTACGAGCAGTACTTC
TRBV5-1,many,TRBD2,TRBJ2-1,CASSFTGGRDEQFF,TGCGCCAGCAGCTTCACCGGGGGGAGGGATGAGCAGTTCTTC
TRBV5-1,many,TRBD1,TRBJ2-7,CASSKTGGSSYEQYF,TGCGCCAGCAGCAAAACAGGGGGGAGTTCCTACGAGCAGTACTTC
TRBV12-3/TRBV12-4,many,TRBD2,TRBJ2-1,CASSFAGGSDEQFF,TGTGCCAGCAGTTTTGCGGGGGGGTCCGATGAGCAGTTCTTC
TRBV4-1,many,.,TRBJ1-2,CASSQEGTREGYTF,TGCGCCAGCAGCCAAGAAGGGACTCGGGAAGGCTACACCTTC
TRBV7-3,.,.,TRBJ2-1,CASSLTGSEQFF,TGTGCCAGCAGCTTAACAGGGTCGGAGCAGTTCTTC
TRBV4-2,many,TRBD2,TRBJ2-7,CASSHKVLAASSYEQYF,TGTGCCAGCAGCCACAAGGTACTAGCGGCGAGCTCCTACGAGCAGTACTTC
TRBV27,.,TRBD1,TRBJ2-7,CASSLVDRPYEQYF,TGTGCCAGCAGTTTAGTGGACAGGCCCTACGAGCAGTACTTC
TRBV7-2,.,.,TRBJ2-1,CASSLYASSYNEQFF,TGTGCCAGCAGCTTATATGCCAGCTCCTACAATGAGCAGTTCTTC
TRBV11-2,.,TRBD2,TRBJ2-6,CASSLDPGSGAGANVLTF,TGTGCCAGCAGCTTAGATCCTGGTAGCGGGGCTGGGGCCAACGTCCTGACTTTC
TRBV4-1,many,.,TRBJ1-5,CASSQDGFGNQPQHF,TGCGCCAGCAGCCAAGATGGATTTGGCAATCAGCCCCAGCATTTT
TRBV6-2/TRBV6-3,many,TRBD1,TRBJ1-6,CASRLAGGSYNSPLHF,TGTGCCAGCAGACTCGCAGGGGGCTCCTATAATTCACCCCTCCACTTT
TRBV6-6,many,.,TRBJ2-5,CASSSPPETQYF,TGTGCCAGCAGTTCACCCCCAGAGACCCAGTACTTC
TRBV7-3,many,.,TRBJ1-1,CASSPSPGAEAFF,TGTGCCAGCAGCCCCAGCCCGGGGGCTGAAGCTTTCTTT
TRBV5-6,.,.,TRBJ1-5,CASSLRGGRQPQHF,TGTGCCAGCAGCCTAAGGGGCGGACGGCAGCCCCAGCATTTT
TRBV20-1,many,TRBD2,TRBJ2-3,CSARANQRGSTDTQYF,TGCAGTGCTAGAGCGAACCAGCGGGGGAGCACAGATACGCAGTATTTT
TRBV30,few,.,TRBJ2-7,CAWSRGIGEQYF,TGTGCCTGGAGTCGGGGGATAGGCGAGCAGTACTTC
TRBV5-1,many,.,TRBJ2-1,CASRVGDISYNEQFF,TGCGCCAGCAGGGTGGGTGATATTTCCTACAATGAGCAGTTCTTC
TRBV29-1,many,.,TRBJ1-2,CSVDVGGGGYTF,TGCAGCGTCGACGTGGGAGGAGGTGGCTACACCTTC
TRBV6-2/TRBV6-3,few,.,TRBJ1-2,CATWTATLGYGYTF,TGTGCCACCTGGACGGCAACCCTAGGCTATGGCTACACCTTC
TRBV20-1,many,.,TRBJ1-4,CSARRDPNEKLFF,TGCAGTGCTAGACGGGACCCCAATGAAAAACTGTTTTTT
TRBV2,many,TRBD1,TRBJ1-5,CASRADRGLNQPQHF,TGTGCCAGCAGAGCGGACAGGGGGCTCAATCAGCCCCAGCATTTT
TRBV12-3/TRBV12-4,many,.,TRBJ2-2,CASSPSPTGRTGELFF,TGTGCCAGCAGCCCCTCGCCGACAGGGAGGACCGGGGAGCTGTTTTTT
TRBV28,.,.,TRBJ2-2,CAMGPGLPSGELFF,TGTGCCATGGGCCCGGGGCTCCCCTCCGGGGAGCTGTTTTTT
TRBV7-9,many,TRBD1,TRBJ1-2,CASSLGQGPYGYTF,TGTGCCAGCAGCTTAGGACAGGGTCCCTATGGCTACACCTTC
TRBV7-2,.,TRBD2,TRBJ2-7,CASSQRAGELYEQYF,TGTGCCAGCAGTCAACGAGCGGGGGAACTCTACGAGCAGTACTTC
TRBV5-1,many,TRBD1,TRBJ1-1,CASSLGQANTEAFF,TGCGCCAGCAGCCTGGGACAGGCGAACACTGAAGCTTTCTTT
TRBV29-1,many,.,TRBJ2-3,CSVESGRGTTDTQYF,TGCAGCGTTGAGTCGGGAAGGGGTACTACAGATACGCAGTATTTT
TRBV6-2/TRBV6-3,many,.,TRBJ2-2,CASSPHTLAKVPNTGELFF,TGTGCCAGCAGCCCCCATACGCTTGCGAAGGTGCCAAACACCGGGGAGCTGTTTTTT
TRBV11-2,many,.,TRBJ2-3,CASSLRTLGVRGNTDTQYF,TGTGCCAGCAGCCTACGGACTTTGGGCGTACGGGGCAACACAGATACGCAGTATTTT
TRBV5-4,few,.,TRBJ2-1,CASSSQDGNNEQFF,TGTGCCAGCAGCTCACAGGACGGGAACAATGAGCAGTTCTTC